This entry features one T cell receptor (beta chain) sequence. The sample is drawn from a study of T cell changes during pregnancy in multiple sclerosis. The CDR3 consists of 14 residues. CDR1 SGHVS and CDR2 FQNEAQ come from the germline V gene. The junction had 10 bases not matched to a gene; V was cut back by 8 bases and J by 4 bases. Assay used: immunoSEQ multiplex PCR; TCRdb lists only in-frame clones, some missing. Of about 34,000 clones detected, about 87% appear once; the ten largest clones hold around 3.3%. This clonotype was obtained from a female donor with multiple sclerosis, enrolled in a pregnancy study. The genes are TRBV7-8 and TRBJ2-5; 7 nucleotides align to TRBD2. The source was CD8+ T cells from peripheral blood mononuclear cells, collected in the third trimester of pregnancy. The CDR3, as DNA: TGTGCCAGCCAATCGGGGGGAGGGCCAGAGACCCAGTACTTC. Its protein is CASQSGGGPETQYF.